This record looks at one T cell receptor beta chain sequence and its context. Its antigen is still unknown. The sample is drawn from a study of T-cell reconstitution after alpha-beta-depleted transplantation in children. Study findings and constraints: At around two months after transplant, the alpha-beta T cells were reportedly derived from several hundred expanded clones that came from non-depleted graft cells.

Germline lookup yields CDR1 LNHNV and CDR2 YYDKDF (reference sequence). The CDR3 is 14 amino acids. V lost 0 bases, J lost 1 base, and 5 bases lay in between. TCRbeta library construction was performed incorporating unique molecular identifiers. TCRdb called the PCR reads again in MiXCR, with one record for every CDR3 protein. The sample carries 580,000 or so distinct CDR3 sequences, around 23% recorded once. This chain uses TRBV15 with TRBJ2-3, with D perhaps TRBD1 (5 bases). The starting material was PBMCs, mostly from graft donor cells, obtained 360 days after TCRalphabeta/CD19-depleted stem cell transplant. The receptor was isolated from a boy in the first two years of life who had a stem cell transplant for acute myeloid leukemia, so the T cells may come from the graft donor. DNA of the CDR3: TGTGCCACCAGCAGAGACAGGGGCACAGATACGCAGTATTTT. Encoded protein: CATSRDRGTDTQYF.